Detailed here is one T cell receptor (beta chain). Its specificity is not known. The data stem from a study of regulatory and conventional T cells in RAG deficiency. Libraries were prepared by immunoSEQ multiplex PCR; TCRdb keeps only in-frame clonotypes and omits some of them. In the table there are tens of thousands of clones, about 88% of which are singletons. Findings of the study overall: In Omenn syndrome, Treg and Tconv repertoires overlapped >75%. Shannon entropy was markedly lower and Simpson indices higher in RAG-deficient patients than control T-cell subsets.

The germline V gene encodes CDR1 SEHNR and CDR2 FQNEAQ (reference sequence). This CDR3 comprises 12 residues. V lost 3 bases to trimming and J lost 1 base, with 3 bases between them. The same sample was also studied in work on regulatory T cells. From that study: The primer mix had 52 TRBV and 13 TRBJ primers.

This receptor was identified in a human donor in good health. The V call is TRBV7-9, the J call TRBJ1-1; D gene uncertain. Material for sequencing was CD8+ T cells sorted from blood. The CDR3 DNA sequence: TGTGCCAGCAGCTTCGCGAACACTGAAGCTTTCTTT. This translates into CASSFANTEAFF.